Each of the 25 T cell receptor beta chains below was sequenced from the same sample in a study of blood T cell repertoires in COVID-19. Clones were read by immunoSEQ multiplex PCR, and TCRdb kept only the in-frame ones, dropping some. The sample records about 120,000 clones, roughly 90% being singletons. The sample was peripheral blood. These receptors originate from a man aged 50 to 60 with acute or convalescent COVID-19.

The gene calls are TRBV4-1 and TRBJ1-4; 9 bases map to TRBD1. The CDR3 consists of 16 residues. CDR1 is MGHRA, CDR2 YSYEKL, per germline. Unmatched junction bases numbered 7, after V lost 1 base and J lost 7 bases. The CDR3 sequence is CASSQVDRGFGEKLFF. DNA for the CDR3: TGCGCCAGCAGCCAAGTGGACAGGGGATTCGGTGAAAAACTGTTTTTT.

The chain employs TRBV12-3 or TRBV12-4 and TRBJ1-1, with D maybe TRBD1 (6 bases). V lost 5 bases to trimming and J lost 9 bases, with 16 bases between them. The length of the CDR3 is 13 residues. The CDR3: CASSGNRGGKAFF. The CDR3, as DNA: TGTGCCAGCAGTGGTAATAGGGGGGGGAAAGCTTTCTTT.

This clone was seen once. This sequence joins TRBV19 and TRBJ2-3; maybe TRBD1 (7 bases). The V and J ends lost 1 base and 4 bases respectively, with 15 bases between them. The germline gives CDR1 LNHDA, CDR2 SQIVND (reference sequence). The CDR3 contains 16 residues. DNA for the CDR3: TGTGCCAGTAGTATAGGCGGGAACAGGGGCGCAGATACGCAGTATTTT. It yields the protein CASSIGGNRGADTQYF.

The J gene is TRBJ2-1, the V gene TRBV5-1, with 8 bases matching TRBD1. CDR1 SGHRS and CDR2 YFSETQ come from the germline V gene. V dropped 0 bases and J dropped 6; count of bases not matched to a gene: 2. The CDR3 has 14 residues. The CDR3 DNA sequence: TGCGCCAGCAGCTTGGGGGGGACAGGCAATGAGCAGTTCTTC. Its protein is CASSLGGTGNEQFF.

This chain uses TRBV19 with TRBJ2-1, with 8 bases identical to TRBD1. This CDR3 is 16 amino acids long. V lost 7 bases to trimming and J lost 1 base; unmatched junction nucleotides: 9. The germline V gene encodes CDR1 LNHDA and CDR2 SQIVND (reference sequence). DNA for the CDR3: TGTGCCAGTAACACGGACAGGGCGGTGTCCTACAATGAGCAGTTCTTC. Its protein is CASNTDRAVSYNEQFF.

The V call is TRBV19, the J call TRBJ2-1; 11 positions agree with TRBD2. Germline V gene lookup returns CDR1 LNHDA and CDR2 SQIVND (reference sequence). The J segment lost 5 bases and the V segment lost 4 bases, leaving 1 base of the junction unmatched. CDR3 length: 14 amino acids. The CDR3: CASSRGLADNEQFF. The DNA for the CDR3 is TGTGCCAGTAGTAGGGGACTAGCGGACAATGAGCAGTTCTTC.

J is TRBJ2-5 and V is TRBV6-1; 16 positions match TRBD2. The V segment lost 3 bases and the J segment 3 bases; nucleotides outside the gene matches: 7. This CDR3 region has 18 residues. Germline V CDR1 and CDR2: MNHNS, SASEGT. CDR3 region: CASSDAGTSGRAEETQYF. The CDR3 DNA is TGTGCCAGCAGTGACGCCGGGACTAGCGGGAGGGCGGAAGAGACCCAGTACTTC.

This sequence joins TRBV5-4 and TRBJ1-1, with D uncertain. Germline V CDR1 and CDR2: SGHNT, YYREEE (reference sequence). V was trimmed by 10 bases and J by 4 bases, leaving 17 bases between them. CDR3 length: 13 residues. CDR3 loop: CASRAVTSTEAFF. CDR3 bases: TGTGCCTCGCGGGCAGTGACGAGCACTGAAGCTTTCTTT.

The DNA of the CDR3 is TGTGCCAGTAGTATCCCGAGGACTGAAGCTTTCTTT. Residues: CASSIPRTEAFF. The rearrangement uses TRBV19 and TRBJ1-1; D is uncertain. The germline V gene has CDR1 LNHDA and CDR2 SQIVND (reference sequence). The CDR3 covers 12 residues. V lost 3 bases and J 5 bases, leaving 7 bases between the germline ends. Supplemented by reference TRBV19 and TRBJ1-1, the full variable domain reads DGGITQSPKYLFRKEGQNVTLSCEQNLNHDAMYWYRQDPGQGLRLIYYSQIVNDFQKGDIAEGYSVSREKKESFPLTVTSAQKNPTAFYLCASSIPRTEAFFGQGTRLTVV.

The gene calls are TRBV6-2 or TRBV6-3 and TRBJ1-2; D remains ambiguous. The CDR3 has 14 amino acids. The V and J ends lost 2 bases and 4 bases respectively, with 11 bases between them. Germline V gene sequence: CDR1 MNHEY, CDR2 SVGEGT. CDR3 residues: CASSYLAGSYGYTF. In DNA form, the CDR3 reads TGTGCCAGCAGTTACCTGGCAGGTAGCTATGGCTACACCTTC.

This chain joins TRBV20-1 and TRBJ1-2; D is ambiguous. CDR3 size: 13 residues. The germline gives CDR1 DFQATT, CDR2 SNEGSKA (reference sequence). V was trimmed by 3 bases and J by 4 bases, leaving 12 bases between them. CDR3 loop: CSASVARIYGYTF. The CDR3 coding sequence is TGCAGTGCTAGTGTGGCCAGGATCTATGGCTACACCTTC.

The CDR3 bases are TGTGCCAGCAGCAGGGGATTCAGCTCTGGAAACACCATATATTTT. Residues: CASSRGFSSGNTIYF. This chain links TRBV3-1 (or the pseudogene TRBV3-2) with TRBJ1-3; TRBD1 is a possible D gene (5 bases). The CDR3 has 15 residues. The germline V and J ends were trimmed by 5 bases and 0 bases, with 11 bases remaining between them. The germline gives CDR1 LGHDT, CDR2 YNNKEL (reference sequence).

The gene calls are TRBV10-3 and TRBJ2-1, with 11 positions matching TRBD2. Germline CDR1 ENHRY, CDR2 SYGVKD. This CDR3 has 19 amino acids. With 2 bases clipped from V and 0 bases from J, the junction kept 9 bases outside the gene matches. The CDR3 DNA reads TGTGCCATCAGTGAGATTGGACTAGCGGGTACTATCTCCTACAATGAGCAGTTCTTC. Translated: CAISEIGLAGTISYNEQFF.

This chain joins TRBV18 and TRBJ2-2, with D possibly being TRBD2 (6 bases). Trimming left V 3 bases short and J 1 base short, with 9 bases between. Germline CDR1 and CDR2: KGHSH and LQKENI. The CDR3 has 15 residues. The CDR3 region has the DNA TGTGCCAGCTCACCTAGCGGAGTGAACACCGGGGAGCTGTTTTTT. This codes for CASSPSGVNTGELFF.

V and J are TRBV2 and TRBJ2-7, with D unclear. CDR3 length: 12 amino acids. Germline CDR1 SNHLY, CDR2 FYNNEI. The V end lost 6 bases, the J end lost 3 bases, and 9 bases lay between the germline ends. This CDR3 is CASRKESYEQYF. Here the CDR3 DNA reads TGTGCCAGCAGGAAGGAGAGCTACGAGCAGTACTTC. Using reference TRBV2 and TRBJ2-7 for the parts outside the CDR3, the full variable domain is EPEVTQTPSHQVTQMGQEVILRCVPISNHLYFYWYRQILGQKVEFLVSFYNNEISEKSEIFDDQFSVERPDGSNFTLKIRSTKLEDSAMYFCASRKESYEQYFGPGTRLTVT.

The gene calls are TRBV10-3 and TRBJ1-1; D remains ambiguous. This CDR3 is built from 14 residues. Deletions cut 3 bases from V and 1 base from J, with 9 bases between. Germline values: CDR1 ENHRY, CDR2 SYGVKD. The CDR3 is CAISDLEGNTEAFF. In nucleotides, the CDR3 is TGTGCCATCAGTGACCTCGAGGGGAACACTGAAGCTTTCTTT.

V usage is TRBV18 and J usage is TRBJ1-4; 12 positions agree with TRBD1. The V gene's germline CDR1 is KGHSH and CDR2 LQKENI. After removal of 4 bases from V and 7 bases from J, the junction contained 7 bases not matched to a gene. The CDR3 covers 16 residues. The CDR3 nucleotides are TGTGCCAGCTCACTACTGGGGACAGGGGGCGGTGAAAAACTGTTTTTT. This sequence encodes CASSLLGTGGGEKLFF.

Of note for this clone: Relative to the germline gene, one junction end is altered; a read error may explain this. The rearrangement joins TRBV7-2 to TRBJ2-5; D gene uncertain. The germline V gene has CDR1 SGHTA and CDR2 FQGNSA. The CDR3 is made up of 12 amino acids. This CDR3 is CASSPTSESRNF. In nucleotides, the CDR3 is TGTGCCAGCAGCCCTACTTCCGAATCCCGCAACTTC.

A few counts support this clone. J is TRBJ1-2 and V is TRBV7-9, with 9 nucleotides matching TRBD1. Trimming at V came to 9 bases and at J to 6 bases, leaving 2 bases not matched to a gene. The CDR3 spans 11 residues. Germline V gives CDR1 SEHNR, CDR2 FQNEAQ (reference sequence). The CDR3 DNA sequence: TGTGCCAGTAGACAGGGGGATGGCTACACCTTC. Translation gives CASRQGDGYTF.

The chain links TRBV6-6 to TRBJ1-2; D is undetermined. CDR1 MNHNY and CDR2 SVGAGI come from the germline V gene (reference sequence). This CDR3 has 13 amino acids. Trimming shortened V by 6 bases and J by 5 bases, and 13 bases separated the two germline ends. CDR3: CASSTDTPYGYTF. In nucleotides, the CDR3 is TGTGCCAGCAGCACAGACACCCCGTATGGCTACACCTTC.

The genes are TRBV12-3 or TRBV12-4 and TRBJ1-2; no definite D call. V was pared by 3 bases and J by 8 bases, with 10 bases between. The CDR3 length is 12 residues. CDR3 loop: CASSFSGWGYTF. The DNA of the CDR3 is TGTGCCAGCAGTTTCTCGGGGTGGGGCTACACCTTC.

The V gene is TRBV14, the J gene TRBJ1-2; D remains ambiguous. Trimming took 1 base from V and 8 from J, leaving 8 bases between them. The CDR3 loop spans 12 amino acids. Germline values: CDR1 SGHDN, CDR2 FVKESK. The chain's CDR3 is CASSQGRGGYTF. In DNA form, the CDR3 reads TGTGCCAGCAGCCAAGGGCGGGGAGGCTACACCTTC. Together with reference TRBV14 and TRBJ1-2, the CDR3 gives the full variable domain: EAGVTQFPSHSVIEKGQTVTLRCDPISGHDNLYWYRRVMGKEIKFLLHFVKESKQDESGMPNNRFLAERTGGTYSTLKVQPAELEDSGVYFCASSQGRGGYTFGSGTRLTVV.

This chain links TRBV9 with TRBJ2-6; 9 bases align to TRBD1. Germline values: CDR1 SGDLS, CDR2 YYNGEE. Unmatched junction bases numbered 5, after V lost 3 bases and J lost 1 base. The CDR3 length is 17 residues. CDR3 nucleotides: TGTGCCAGCAGCGCCGACAGGGGGACGTCTGGGGCCAACGTCCTGACTTTC. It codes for CASSADRGTSGANVLTF.

The CDR3 nucleotides read TGTGCCAGCAGCCCCTTCGGGGTCGCAGATACGCAGTATTTT. Its protein product is CASSPFGVADTQYF. The V call is TRBV7-2, the J call TRBJ2-3, with D possibly being TRBD2 (5 bases). CDR3 length: 14 residues. Trimming pared 5 bases from V and 4 bases from J, leaving 13 bases between. Germline V gene lookup returns CDR1 SGHTA and CDR2 FQGNSA.

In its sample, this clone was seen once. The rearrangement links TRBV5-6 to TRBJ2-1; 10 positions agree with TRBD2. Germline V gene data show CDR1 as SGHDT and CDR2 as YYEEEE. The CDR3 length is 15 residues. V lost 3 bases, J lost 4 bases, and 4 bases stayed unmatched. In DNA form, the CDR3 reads TGTGCCAGCAGCTCACAGCGGGAGGGTTACAATGAGCAGTTCTTC. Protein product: CASSSQREGYNEQFF.